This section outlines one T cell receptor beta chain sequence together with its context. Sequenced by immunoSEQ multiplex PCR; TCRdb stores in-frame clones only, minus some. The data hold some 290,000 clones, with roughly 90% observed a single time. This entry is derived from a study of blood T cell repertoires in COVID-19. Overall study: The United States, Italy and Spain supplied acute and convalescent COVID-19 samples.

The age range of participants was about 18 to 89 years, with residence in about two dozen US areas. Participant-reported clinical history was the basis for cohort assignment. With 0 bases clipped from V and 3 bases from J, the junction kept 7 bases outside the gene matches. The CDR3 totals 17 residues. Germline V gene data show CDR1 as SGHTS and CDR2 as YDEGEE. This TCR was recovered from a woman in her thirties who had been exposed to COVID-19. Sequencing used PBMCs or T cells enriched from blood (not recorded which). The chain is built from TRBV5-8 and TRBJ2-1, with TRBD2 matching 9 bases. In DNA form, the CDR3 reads TGTGCCAGCAGCTTGGGGCTAGCGGGGATACACTACAATGAGCAGTTCTTC. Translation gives CASSLGLAGIHYNEQFF.